What follows is one T cell receptor (beta chain) and its context. No antigen is known for it. The input lacks base qualities; no much larger clone sits a single base away. This sample is drawn from a study of cytomegalovirus exposure and HLA in healthy donors (dated by TCRdb to 2016 to 2017). Study-level background: An earlier analysis of roughly 570 of the donors reported under 300 Gb of sequence data and 95 million to 120 million unique TCR beta sequences obtained from about 170 million T cells. Every discovery cohort repertoire had been produced on one sequencing platform. Among roughly 400 genotyped donors of the cohort, an average of 235,054 unique TCR beta nucleotide sequences were sequenced per donor, around 20% of them non-productive. The study was designed to test whether signatures of past pathogen exposure could be identified by cataloging public T cell receptors. A later genetic analysis took genome-wide SNP genotypes for about three fifths of the 666 donors and used that subset as a discovery cohort. To predict cytomegalovirus infection status, the study brought together high-throughput TCR immunosequencing, statistical association of individual TCRs with disease status, and machine learning. The genetic ancestry cluster associated with self-reported Caucasian donors included around 76% of the 300 to 400 genotyped donors. Typing coverage varied by locus: about 620-630 donors for A, B, C, DRB1 and DQB1; roughly 520 for DQA1; around 610 for DPA1; fewer than 480 for DPB1. In addition to the first cohort of roughly 700 subjects, a separate validation cohort of 100 to 150 different subjects was used. HLA typing included class I and class II loci at four-digit resolution. Rather than drawing on any new phenotypic data, the later analysis identified candidate immune exposures from TCR beta sequences and the way those sequences occurred across donors. Approximately 300 gigabases of sequencing data and around 88 million unique TCR sequences made up an early release that covered roughly 670 HLA-typed donors. To study patterns of TCR occurrence, a later analysis re-analyzed previously published TCR beta repertoires from more than 550 donors and added high-resolution HLA genotyping. The study profiled the T cell repertoires of 550 to 700 subjects by immunosequencing and related them to cytomegalovirus serostatus. Roughly five DR-DQ haplotypes were handled as single units for association and clustering, since linkage in the cohort was strong. An earlier analysis of fewer than 700 of the donors applied high-throughput TCR beta sequencing to assess whether each TCR beta V gene segment acted as functional or pseudogenic. Alongside the repertoire data, information on donor age, sex, ethnicity and CMV serostatus was compiled. Beyond this particular receptor, the publication reports: Some IMGT-functional V segments, including TRBV6-2 and TRBV6-3, could not be distinguished by the 87-base-pair reads and were therefore excluded. Most TCR sequences were observed very rarely across donors, whereas some public TCRs were present in many individuals. The presence/absence analyses assumed that sequencing depth was roughly uniform across donors, and that assumption may not be true. Because counts were too low, seventeen rarely observed V segments, including chromosome 9 orphons, were left out of the earlier analysis of some 640 of the donors. Assigning TCR associations to individual alleles was difficult when HLA alleles, especially DR and DQ, strongly co-occurred. A later analysis found that TCR association rates varied across HLA loci, with DRB1 alleles showing the most associated TCRs and HLA-C alleles the fewest. A later analysis reported that several top co-occurrence clusters appeared linked to parvovirus B19, influenza, CMV and Epstein-Barr virus. HLA typing was unavailable for some donors at each locus, so association tests used only the typed subset. CMV serostatus was the only immune exposure information available for the cohort. A group of highly shared sequence variants was considered likely to be a technical artifact of the sequencing pipeline. In a later genetic analysis, fewer N-insertions in productive TCRs were reported among donors in an Asian-associated ancestry cluster than the 666-donor mean. A further reported finding was that TCR beta sequences accurately predicted the HLA-A and HLA-B alleles for most subjects in the first cohort. In a later analysis, 15,000 to 20,000 TCR beta sequences were associated with specific HLA alleles at a false discovery rate of 0.05. In a later analysis, most CMV-associated TCR beta chains were found to appear HLA-restricted, with HLA associations seemingly driven largely by CMV exposure. The authors suggested that the approach could potentially be extended to other disease states and immunological phenotypes. The cohort was sequenced for TCR beta chains only, and without alpha or paired-chain data the features that could be detected were limited. In a later genetic analysis, a missense DCLRE1C variant was associated with V-gene and J-gene trimming of TCR beta chains, and the association was replicated in an independent cohort. In vitro tests confirmed that a few of the cytomegalovirus-associated TCR beta chains recognize cytomegalovirus antigens. Correlated functional status among segregating V segments might reflect linkage disequilibrium, but an unknown experimental factor could not be ruled out. Compared with equally common non-associated chains, HLA-associated TCR beta chains in a later analysis were more clonally expanded and had lower generation probabilities. The classifier was reported to diagnose cytomegalovirus status with high specificity and sensitivity in both the original cohort and the validation cohort. In an earlier analysis of approximately 590 of the donors, most TCR beta V segments appeared in productive rearrangements about 90% or about 30% of the time, broadly matching IMGT annotations. A total of fewer than 200 TCR beta chains were listed by the study as associated with cytomegalovirus.

The cohort was made up of under 800 healthy bone marrow donors. Cohort members were all nominally healthy when sampled, although unrecorded immune exposures were likely present. The donor tested CMV seronegative, placing the donor among the roughly 400 seronegative members of the cohort. A peripheral blood sample was provided by each donor, and peripheral blood mononuclear cells were used for TCR beta sequencing. Genomic DNA extraction from the blood cell samples was performed with the Qiagen DNeasy Blood Extraction Kit. Library method: the immunoSEQ multiplex PCR assay. The multiplex PCR relied on a mix of 60 forward primers for TCR Vbeta segments and 13 reverse primers for TCR Jbeta segments. A multiplex PCR assay on genomic DNA amplified the CDR3 region of rearranged TCR beta genes. Amplified TCR beta libraries were sequenced as 87-base-pair reads on the Illumina HiSeq System. On the authors' methods: A later analysis counted approximately 76 million unique TCR beta chains across the 640 or so repertoires, and around 9.9 million of these chains were shared by at least two donors. A nearest-neighbor algorithm error-corrected the raw reads and collapsed the reads into unique sequences, merging closely related sequences to remove PCR and sequencing errors. Alignment of CDR3 sequences to IMGT reference sequences was used to assign V, D and J gene segments. For a sequence to be retained, a match of at least six nucleotides was required to both a V gene segment and a J gene segment. Rearrangements were classified as productive when the CDR3 lacked stop codons and remained in frame with V and J, and all other rearrangements were classified as non-productive. Following IMGT convention, CDR3 was defined as the stretch from the second conserved V-encoded cysteine to the conserved J-encoded phenylalanine. In an earlier analysis of some 550 of the donors, sequences lacking an unambiguous match to a single V gene segment were excluded. An earlier analysis of a few hundred of the donors classified V segments as functional when productive rearrangements were above 56.7% and as segregating when the standard deviation between donors was above 5%. A statistical classification framework was developed to diagnose cytomegalovirus status using the catalog of TCR beta chain sequences. V and J gene assignment, in a later analysis, came from comparing TCR nucleotide sequences with IMGT/GENE-DB human TR gene sequences. Using the TCRdist pipeline, a later analysis assigned CDR3 sequences along with most-parsimonious VDJ recombination scenarios. In a later analysis, every TCR beta chain was defined by the combination of its CDR3 amino acid sequence and its V-gene family, and reads without a unique V-gene family were dropped. To address suspected cross-contamination and a sequencing artifact, a later analysis removed under 600 highly shared, low-generation-probability nucleotide sequences. For each public chain, a later analysis derived a clonal expansion index from normalized ranks of inferred template counts within each repertoire. A later analysis computed generation probabilities with a VDJ recombination model fitted to out-of-frame rearrangements, and checked the results against IGoR. In a later analysis, hypergeometric tests were used to score TCR-TCR, TCR-HLA and TCR-CMV co-occurrence, with a repertoire-size bias correction applied to TCR pairs. A later analysis estimated false discovery rates by permuting HLA or CMV assignments 20 times. A later analysis grouped co-occurring TCRs with DBSCAN, adding TCRdist sequence similarity when clustering within HLA-allele-positive subsets. Co-occurrence clustering excluded repertoires with fewer than 30,000 or more than 120,000 public chains, plus five with anomalous nucleotide sharing. The source is immuneACCESS, and TCRdb retained only in-frame sequences with V and J called. Part of the clones is not carried over; for the studies checked, unresolved V genes explain less than half of this, and the remainder is unexplained. V and J calls and clone size follow that table, whereas D and trimming were derived from the DNA. The sample records about 130,000 clones, less than 85% of which are singletons. The biggest ten clones account for over 2.5% of the sample.

The germline V gene (reference sequence) supplies CDR1 MNHEY and CDR2 SMNVEV. Trimming leaves V shorter by 3 bases and J shorter by 5 bases, with the junction holding 6 bases beyond the gene matches. The CDR3 measures 15 amino acids from cysteine to phenylalanine. The DNA shown is the 45-base CDR3, in frame from base 1. This clonotype was sampled from a male donor in good health and CMV-seronegative. In this chain, TRBV27 is recombined with TRBJ2-5, with TRBD2 matching 10 junction bases. The sequenced sample consisted of PBMCs. The CDR3 region reads CASSFRAGGDETQYF. The bases are TGTGCCAGCAGTTTCAGAGCGGGGGGGGATGAGACCCAGTACTTC.